This TCR beta chain derives from a study of T-cell memory formation after mild COVID-19. This CDR3 contains 16 residues. J gave up 3 bases and V 0 bases, and 0 bases lay outside the gene matches. Looked up from germline, CDR1 is DFQATT and CDR2 is SNEGSKA (reference sequence). Study conclusions and caveats: Mainly CM and EM harbored the contracting CD4+ clones; mainly EMRA harbored the CD8+ ones.

This clonotype was seen more than once but under ten times. Its specificity is not known. 5'RACE primed from the constant segment yielded TCR alpha and TCR beta cDNA libraries bearing sample barcodes and UMIs. TCRdb ran MiXCR on the 5' RACE reads and lists one entry per CDR3 protein. The sample holds over 150,000 distinct CDR3 sequences, roughly a fifth seen once. Material: PBMCs or a T cell subset sorted from them (not recorded which). The source of this sequence is an adult woman who had mild COVID-19 (a few samples of this study predate the infection). Cell type and time point are not known. The rearrangement joins TRBV20-1 to TRBJ2-2, with 14 bases that match TRBD2. The CDR3 DNA reads TGCAGTGCTAGAGAGGGACTAGCGGGGGACACCGGGGAGCTGTTTTTT. Translation: CSAREGLAGDTGELFF.